Sequencing of this TCR beta chain was carried out in a study of cytomegalovirus exposure and HLA in healthy donors. Sequencing was performed with immunoSEQ multiplex PCR; in TCRdb, only in-frame clones are kept and a portion is missing. The repertoire consists of 100,000 or so clones, with 86% occurring once and the leading ten covering 3% to 4%. Note on this clone: As yet, its antigen is unknown.

The donors were members of the validation cohort, which comprised under 150 subjects and was separate from the first cohort of roughly 700 subjects. Whole-study results and caveats: The study flagged around 150 TCR beta chains as cytomegalovirus-associated. Most TCR sequences were seen very rarely across donors, but some public TCRs occurred in many. Subsequent analysis revealed that first-cohort TCR clusters tended to co-occur in the roughly 120 validation repertoires.

The V gene end was trimmed by 10 bases and the J gene end by 7 bases; junction bases not matched to a gene: 14. CDR1 and CDR2 (germline): MNHNS, SASEGT. The CDR3 loop spans 14 amino acids. V gene TRBV6-1 combines with J gene TRBJ2-7, with 9 bases identical to TRBD1. This clonotype was obtained from a woman between 18 and 29 years old in good health and CMV-seropositive. Sequenced input: PBMCs. In DNA, the CDR3 is TGTGCCAACTCGCGGGACAGGGTCGGGAGTGAGCAGTACTTC. Protein sequence: CANSRDRVGSEQYF.